A single sample is the source of the 22 T cell receptor beta chains below, sequenced in a study of beta chain features in type 1 diabetes. Since all of the isolated RNA was reverse transcribed, expressed TCRB transcripts were what got sequenced. Profiled with immunoSEQ multiplex PCR; TCRdb holds only in-frame clones, not every one. The sample contains hundreds of thousands of clones, 6.5% to 10% of which appear only once. Sequenced sample: central memory CD4+ T cells from blood. Receptor source: a woman aged 18-29 years in good health.

This clone was counted many times. The rearrangement links TRBV29-1 to TRBJ2-7; maybe TRBD2 (6 bases). CDR1 and CDR2 (germline): SQVTM, ANQGSEA. With 4 bases removed from V and 4 bases from J, the gap between germline ends came to 11 bases. The CDR3 is 12 residues long. CDR3 in amino acids: CSVGAGTYEQYF. The CDR3 DNA reads TGCAGCGTTGGGGCAGGGACTTACGAGCAGTACTTC.

The CDR3 bases are TGTGCCAGCAGCTTAGTTGGGGGCGCAGGGAACACTGAAGCTTTCTTT. It is translated as CASSLVGGAGNTEAFF. The rearrangement links TRBV7-2 to TRBJ1-1; a possible D gene is TRBD1 (6 bases). The CDR3 has 16 amino acids. V lost 1 base to trimming and J lost 1 base, with 13 bases between them. In germline, CDR1 is SGHTA, CDR2 FQGNSA.

This clone has a handful of counts. The V and J genes are TRBV6-5 and TRBJ1-1; D remains unclear. This CDR3 comprises 13 residues. Germline V gene sequence: CDR1 MNHEY, CDR2 SVGAGI. Deletions cut 8 bases from V and 0 bases from J, with 10 bases between. CDR3 region: CASGRGMNTEAFF. The CDR3 coding sequence is TGTGCCAGCGGACGTGGGATGAACACTGAAGCTTTCTTT.

This clone was seen at least ten times. The chain joins TRBV6-5 to TRBJ1-3, with D possibly being TRBD1 (6 bases). Germline CDR1 is MNHEY and CDR2 is SVGAGI. Trimming left V 5 bases short and J 3 bases short, with 11 bases between. The CDR3 totals 14 residues. This chain's CDR3 is CASSTRGGGNTIYF. CDR3 bases: TGTGCCAGCAGTACCAGGGGTGGTGGAAACACCATATATTTT.

V usage is TRBV27 and J usage is TRBJ1-2; 7 bases map to TRBD1. Germline V gives CDR1 MNHEY, CDR2 SMNVEV (reference sequence). With V trimmed by 4 bases and J by 4 bases, 3 bases remained unmatched. CDR3 length equals 13 residues. The CDR3 bases are TGTGCCAGCAGTTCACAGGGGATCTATGGCTACACCTTC. It is translated as CASSSQGIYGYTF.

In its sample, this clone was seen many times. The sample holds other DNA sequences that translate to the same CDR3. The gene calls are TRBV7-2 and TRBJ2-1, with D perhaps TRBD2 (5 bases). CDR3 length: 11 amino acids. The germline gives CDR1 SGHTA, CDR2 FQGNSA. Trimming removed 5 bases from V and 7 bases from J, with 6 bases in between. CDR3 sequence reads: CASSRGNEQFF. CDR3 coding DNA: TGTGCCAGCAGCCGAGGGAATGAGCAGTTCTTC.

V is TRBV7-2 and J is TRBJ2-7, with 7 nucleotides matching TRBD2. Germline V gene sequence: CDR1 SGHTA, CDR2 FQGNSA. The CDR3 totals 16 residues. V lost 4 bases and J lost 6; bases outside the gene matches: 15. CDR3 nucleotides: TGTGCCAGCAGCTCCCACCAGGGACTGGCGGGAGCCGAGCAGTACTTC. Encoded protein: CASSSHQGLAGAEQYF.

This clone was counted many times. This chain joins TRBV11-2 and TRBJ1-1; D is unclear. Looked up from germline, CDR1 is SGHAT and CDR2 is FQNNGV. This CDR3 has 13 residues. The germline V and J ends were trimmed by 1 base and 1 base, with 4 bases remaining between them. The CDR3 DNA reads TGTGCCAGCAGCTTAGCCAGGAACACTGAAGCTTTCTTT. It translates to CASSLARNTEAFF.

The CDR3 nucleotides read TGTGCCAGCAGACCACGGGACAATCAGCCCCAGCATTTT. Translated: CASRPRDNQPQHF. The V and J genes are TRBV6-5 and TRBJ1-5, with unresolved D. The CDR3 runs 13 residues. V shed 6 bases and J shed 3 bases, with 9 bases lying between them. Germline V gives CDR1 MNHEY, CDR2 SVGAGI.

This chain connects TRBV5-1 to TRBJ2-7; 10 nucleotides agree with TRBD2. Per the germline V gene, CDR1 is SGHRS and CDR2 is YFSETQ. V dropped 0 bases and J dropped 4; count of bases not matched to a gene: 10. The CDR3 totals 17 residues. The CDR3 loop reads CASSLGTSGARGYEQYF. The DNA for the CDR3 is TGCGCCAGCAGCTTGGGTACTAGCGGGGCCAGGGGTTACGAGCAGTACTTC.

This clone was seen only a few times. The CDR3 reads CASSYSFTQPYEQYF. Written as DNA, the CDR3 is TGTGCCAGCAGTTACTCGTTCACTCAACCCTACGAGCAGTACTTC. The chain is built from TRBV6-6 and TRBJ2-7, with unresolved D. This CDR3 has 15 amino acids. Germline CDR1 is MNHNY and CDR2 is SVGAGI (reference sequence). V dropped 0 bases and J dropped 2 bases, with 11 bases sitting between them.

This clone was counted between two and nine times. The V gene is TRBV29-1, the J gene TRBJ2-3; D perhaps matches TRBD1 (6 bases). CDR1 and CDR2 (germline): SQVTM, ANQGSEA. This CDR3 is built from 15 residues. Trimming took off 4 bases at V and 3 bases at J, with 17 bases between the two ends. CDR3 nucleotide sequence: TGCAGCGTTGCGCACGGGACAAGGTCAACAGATACGCAGTATTTT. It codes for CSVAHGTRSTDTQYF.

This clone was recorded only once. The CDR3 here is CAISDLAGIQETQYF. Written as DNA, the CDR3 is TGTGCCATCAGTGATCTAGCGGGGATCCAAGAGACCCAGTACTTC. The V call is TRBV10-3, the J call TRBJ2-5; TRBD2 agrees at 9 bases. CDR1 is ENHRY, CDR2 SYGVKD, per germline. The CDR3 runs 15 residues. With V trimmed by 3 bases and J by 1 base, 3 bases remained unmatched.

The J gene is TRBJ2-6, the V gene TRBV4-3, with D hard to call. Germline V gene sequence: CDR1 LGHNA, CDR2 YSLEER. Trimming removed 0 bases at V and 4 bases at J, with 7 bases between. The CDR3 consists of 15 residues. The CDR3 DNA sequence: TGCGCCAGCAGCCAAGAGGGTAGAGGGGCCAACGTCCTGACTTTC. This encodes CASSQEGRGANVLTF.

The gene calls are TRBV5-8 and TRBJ2-1; 10 bases map to TRBD2. Germline V gene sequence: CDR1 SGHTS, CDR2 YDEGEE. This CDR3 comprises 13 residues. J gave up 7 bases and V 7 bases, and 5 bases lay outside the gene matches. In DNA, the CDR3 is TGTGCCAGCGGGAGCGGGAGGGCTAATGAGCAGTTCTTC. It translates to CASGSGRANEQFF.

The rearrangement joins TRBV28 to TRBJ2-7, with TRBD2 as a possible D gene (6 bases). The CDR3 extends over 15 amino acids. With 6 bases removed from V and 7 bases from J, the gap between germline ends came to 22 bases. The germline gives CDR1 MDHEN, CDR2 SYDVKM. The CDR3 reads CASRRRGGLRGEQYF. CDR3 bases: TGTGCCAGCAGACGCCGTGGAGGGTTAAGAGGGGAGCAGTACTTC.

The gene calls are TRBV9 and TRBJ2-1, with 8 bases identical to TRBD2. The germline V gene has CDR1 SGDLS and CDR2 YYNGEE. J was trimmed by 6 bases and V by 0 bases; bases with no gene match: 5. The CDR3 covers 15 residues. CDR3 in DNA: TGTGCCAGCAGCGTAGGGGCGGGAGGAGGCAATGAGCAGTTCTTC. Translation: CASSVGAGGGNEQFF.

This clone was counted between two and nine times. V gene TRBV6-5 combines with J gene TRBJ2-2, with TRBD2 as a possible D gene (6 bases). This CDR3 spans 14 amino acids. V was shortened by 7 bases and J by 5 bases, with 14 bases between the two germline ends. Germline CDR1 reads MNHEY; CDR2 reads SVGAGI. The CDR3 DNA sequence: TGTGCCAGCACGATGACTAGTCGGACCGGGGAGCTGTTTTTT. It translates to CASTMTSRTGELFF.

This clone has more than one count but fewer than ten. At the DNA level, this CDR3 is encoded by other sequences in the same sample as well. This sequence joins TRBV20-1 and TRBJ2-3; D gene uncertain. CDR3 size: 10 residues. Germline V gives CDR1 DFQATT, CDR2 SNEGSKA (reference sequence). Trimming shortened V by 3 bases and J by 3 bases, and 1 base separated the two germline ends. The CDR3 DNA sequence: TGCAGTGCTAGTACAGATACGCAGTATTTT. The encoded protein is CSASTDTQYF.

The CDR3: CASSGPGQGRYEQYF. For the CDR3, the DNA is TGTGCCAGCAGTGGCCCGGGACAGGGGAGATACGAGCAGTACTTC. This chain uses TRBV6-5 with TRBJ2-7; 10 nucleotides line up with TRBD1. Germline V gene lookup returns CDR1 MNHEY and CDR2 SVGAGI. V lost 5 bases, J lost 4 bases, and 8 bases stayed unmatched. This CDR3 contains 15 residues.

This clone has only a few counts. This rearrangement joins TRBV13 to TRBJ2-1, with 12 bases fitting TRBD2. CDR1 is PRHDT and CDR2 is FYEKMQ in the germline V gene (reference sequence). Trimming at V came to 6 bases and at J to 3 bases, leaving 9 bases not matched to a gene. CDR3 length: 17 residues. DNA of the CDR3: TGTGCCAGCAGGCCGACTAGCGGGAGACCCCACTACAATGAGCAGTTCTTC. Its translation is CASRPTSGRPHYNEQFF.

The CDR3 region is CASSPLLASSGANVLTF. CDR3 sequence (DNA): TGTGCCAGCTCGCCGCTACTGGCGAGCTCTGGGGCCAACGTCCTGACTTTC. The chain links TRBV18 to TRBJ2-6; D remains ambiguous. The germline CDR1 and CDR2 sequences are KGHSH and LQKENI. Trimming removed 6 bases from V and 0 bases from J, with 15 bases in between. The CDR3 is 17 residues long.